One and the same sample provided the 32 T cell receptor beta chains below, sequenced in a study of tumor-infiltrating lymphocytes in localized non-small cell lung cancer (dated by TCRdb to the early 2020s). Libraries were constructed by the immunoSEQ multiplex PCR assay. In TCRdb, the immuneACCESS table is reduced to in-frame sequences with V and J assigned. These tables do not hold every clone; where another copy was compared, an unresolved V gene accounts for under half, and the others remain unexplained. This sample is represented by more than 7,500 clones; around 72% of them were singletons. The top ten clones comprise roughly 14% of the sample. Sequenced: lung tumor tissue. These receptors were collected from a human donor with non-small cell lung cancer.

The chain recombines TRBV19 with TRBJ2-3; 8 bases map to TRBD1. V shed 3 bases and J 2 bases; nucleotides not matched to a gene: 7. Germline lookup yields CDR1 LNHDA and CDR2 SQIVND (reference sequence). This CDR3 is built from 16 residues. The CDR3 DNA follows: TGTGCCAGTAGTATGACTAGGACAGGGTACACAGATACGCAGTATTTT. Its translation is CASSMTRTGYTDTQYF.

This chain uses TRBV5-1 with TRBJ1-4; D is perhaps TRBD1 (6 bases). The CDR3 spans 15 residues. Germline V CDR1 and CDR2: SGHRS, YFSETQ. V was trimmed by 0 bases and J by 7 bases, leaving 13 bases between them. CDR3 sequence: CASSLVGDTFEKLFF. CDR3 nucleotides: TGCGCCAGCAGCTTGGTCGGGGACACGTTTGAAAAACTGTTTTTT.

The V gene is TRBV28, the J gene TRBJ1-1, with 7 bases lining up with TRBD1. This CDR3 contains 13 residues. Germline trimming cut 7 bases from V and 6 bases from J; bases unmatched to any gene: 8. Germline-derived CDR1 and CDR2 are MDHEN and SYDVKM. This CDR3 reads CASKTGRSAEAFF. CDR3 bases: TGTGCCAGCAAGACAGGGCGTTCGGCTGAAGCTTTCTTT.

The genes are TRBV7-2 and TRBJ2-7, with TRBD1 identical over 9 bases. The CDR3 is 14 amino acids. V dropped 3 bases and J dropped 4; count of bases not matched to a gene: 4. Germline CDR1 is SGHTA and CDR2 is FQGNSA. CDR3 bases: TGTGCCAGCAGCTTCGGGACAGGGCAATACGAGCAGTACTTC. Translating gives CASSFGTGQYEQYF.

The gene calls are TRBV18 and TRBJ1-1; the D is unclear. Germline assignment: CDR1 KGHSH and CDR2 LQKENI. V lost 2 bases and J 2 bases, leaving 12 bases between the germline ends. The CDR3 consists of 15 residues. Here the CDR3 reads CASSPLRDTNTEAFF. DNA for the CDR3: TGTGCCAGCTCACCATTAAGGGATACTAACACTGAAGCTTTCTTT.

This chain connects TRBV7-9 to TRBJ2-5; D is possibly TRBD1 (6 bases). This CDR3 contains 15 residues. Germline values: CDR1 SEHNR, CDR2 FQNEAQ (reference sequence). V was pared by 4 bases and J by 4 bases, with 16 bases between. CDR3 nucleotides: TGTGCCAGCAGCTCAGACAGGTCGGCAGGAGAGACCCAGTACTTC. It yields the protein CASSSDRSAGETQYF. The complete variable domain, with remaining parts taken from reference TRBV7-9 and TRBJ2-5, reads DTGVSQNPRHKITKRGQNVTFRCDPISEHNRLYWYRQTLGQGPEFLTYFQNEAQLEKSRLLSDRFSAERPKGSFSTLEIQRTEQGDSAMYLCASSSDRSAGETQYFGPGTRLLVL.

The V and J genes are TRBV19 and TRBJ1-3; 8 positions match TRBD1. V was clipped by 8 bases and J by 2 bases; unmatched bases: 5. In germline, CDR1 is LNHDA, CDR2 SQIVND (reference sequence). The length of the CDR3 is 14 residues. The CDR3 bases are TGTGCCAGTTGTTTGACAGGGGCTGGAAACACCATATATTTT. Protein sequence: CASCLTGAGNTIYF.

This clone was observed a handful of times. This sequence joins TRBV5-1 and TRBJ1-3; D uncertain. CDR1 and CDR2 from the germline V gene are SGHRS and YFSETQ. This CDR3 is 16 amino acids long. The V and J ends lost 0 bases and 0 bases respectively, with 10 bases between them. The CDR3 spells CASSLDGRHSGNTIYF. DNA for the CDR3: TGCGCCAGCAGCTTGGACGGCAGACACTCTGGAAACACCATATATTTT.

The chain is built from TRBV9 and TRBJ1-1; no clear D gene. V was pared by 6 bases and J by 1 base, with 13 bases between. CDR1 SGDLS and CDR2 YYNGEE come from the germline V gene. The CDR3 totals 14 residues. The DNA for the CDR3 is TGTGCCAGCAAGTCCGGGAATTCGAACACTGAAGCTTTCTTT. Translated: CASKSGNSNTEAFF.

This clone was observed a few times. V and J are TRBV2 and TRBJ2-7; D is unresolved. Between the trimmed V and J ends, which lost 3 bases and 3 bases, there was a span of 12 bases. This CDR3 contains 14 residues. Germline loops: CDR1 SNHLY, CDR2 FYNNEI. The CDR3 spells CASSDRINVYEQYF. CDR3 bases: TGTGCCAGCAGTGATAGAATTAACGTCTACGAGCAGTACTTC.

V and J are TRBV15 and TRBJ2-7; TRBD2 aligns across 9 bases. CDR1 and CDR2 (germline): LNHNV, YYDKDF (reference sequence). V shed 8 bases and J 0 bases; nucleotides not matched to a gene: 5. This CDR3 spans 14 amino acids. CDR3 amino acids: CATARTSASYEQYF. The CDR3 nucleotides are TGTGCCACCGCAAGGACTAGCGCCTCCTACGAGCAGTACTTC.

The chain couples TRBV6-5 to TRBJ2-7; D possibly corresponds to TRBD1 (5 bases). In germline, CDR1 is MNHEY, CDR2 SVGAGI. The length of the CDR3 is 13 residues. The ends were cut back, 0 bases at V and 6 bases at J, with 9 bases in the middle. CDR3 bases: TGTGCCAGCAGTTACTCGAGGACAACCGAGCAGTACTTC. Protein sequence: CASSYSRTTEQYF.

This chain connects TRBV6-5 to TRBJ2-7; 10 nucleotides match TRBD2. Germline loops: CDR1 MNHEY, CDR2 SVGAGI. J gave up 1 base and V 5 bases, and 2 bases lay outside the gene matches. This CDR3 has 14 amino acids. CDR3 amino acids: CASSLAGDSYEQYF. In nucleotides, the CDR3 is TGTGCCAGCAGTCTAGCGGGAGATTCCTACGAGCAGTACTTC.

This clone came up a few times. This chain connects TRBV2 to TRBJ2-1; D is possibly TRBD1 (5 bases). The CDR3 extends over 14 amino acids. The V gene's germline CDR1 is SNHLY and CDR2 FYNNEI. Trimming shortened V by 1 base and J by 8 bases, and 12 bases separated the two germline ends. The CDR3 protein is CASSEGSGSDEQFF. CDR3 coding DNA: TGTGCCAGCAGTGAAGGTTCAGGGTCGGATGAGCAGTTCTTC. Supplemented by reference TRBV2 and TRBJ2-1, the full variable domain reads EPEVTQTPSHQVTQMGQEVILRCVPISNHLYFYWYRQILGQKVEFLVSFYNNEISEKSEIFDDQFSVERPDGSNFTLKIRSTKLEDSAMYFCASSEGSGSDEQFFGPGTRLTVL.

This clone appeared a single time. The chain is built from TRBV6-6 and TRBJ2-4; D is unclear. V lost 0 bases to trimming and J lost 10 bases, with 7 bases between them. The germline V gene encodes CDR1 MNHNY and CDR2 SVGAGI (reference sequence). The CDR3 sequence is 12 residues long. This CDR3 reads CASSYSGVIQYF. In DNA form, the CDR3 reads TGTGCCAGCAGTTACTCCGGTGTAATTCAGTACTTC.

The chain couples TRBV13 to TRBJ2-7; D might be TRBD1 or TRBD2, each matching 5 bases. The ends were cut back, 1 base at V and 7 bases at J, with 11 bases in the middle. This CDR3 is 13 amino acids long. Germline CDR1 and CDR2: PRHDT and FYEKMQ (reference sequence). The CDR3 DNA follows: TGTGCCAGCAGCTTAGTCGGGGCCTGGGAGCAGTACTTC. Amino acid sequence: CASSLVGAWEQYF.

This sequence joins TRBV10-3 and TRBJ1-1, with TRBD1 matching over 9 bases. The CDR3 totals 13 residues. Germline CDR1 reads ENHRY; CDR2 reads SYGVKD. Trimming removed 4 bases from V and 3 bases from J; junction bases left unmatched: 0. CDR3 in amino acids: CAISGQGDTEAFF. CDR3 DNA sequence: TGTGCCATCAGTGGACAGGGGGACACTGAAGCTTTCTTT.

The chain is built from TRBV10-2 and TRBJ1-2; D may be TRBD1 (5 bases). The V and J ends lost 2 bases and 4 bases respectively, with 26 bases between them. CDR1 and CDR2 from the germline V gene are WSHSY and SAAADI. The CDR3 covers 19 residues. The CDR3 reads CASSEDEFTRDGRIYGYTF. The DNA of the CDR3 is TGCGCCAGCAGTGAGGATGAGTTCACCAGGGACGGGAGGATCTATGGCTACACCTTC.

The genes are TRBV6-6 and TRBJ2-7; possible D gene TRBD2, 5 bases. The V gene's germline CDR1 is MNHNY and CDR2 SVGAGI (reference sequence). V lost 2 bases to trimming and J lost 4 bases, with 9 bases between them. The CDR3 totals 13 residues. For the CDR3, the DNA is TGTGCCAGCAGTTACGATCGGGATTACGAGCAGTACGTC. Residues: CASSYDRDYEQYV.

This clone was counted between two and nine times. The CDR3 nucleotides read TGTGCCTGGAGTGAGTTTATAAGGGGGCGGGACGAGCAGTACTTC. Protein: CAWSEFIRGRDEQYF. The rearrangement uses TRBV30 and TRBJ2-5; TRBD1 matches 7 bases. TRBJ2-7 matches the DNA end more closely, so the J call is doubtful. Germline values: CDR1 GTSNPN, CDR2 SVGIG (reference sequence). CDR3 length: 15 amino acids.

This clone was recorded once. The V and J genes are TRBV11-2 and TRBJ2-7; TRBD2 is a possible D gene (6 bases). The V end was cut by 1 base, the J end by 4 bases, with 14 bases between. CDR1 is SGHAT and CDR2 is FQNNGV in the germline V gene. The CDR3 loop spans 15 amino acids. The CDR3 reads CASSLAVTGVYEQYF. The CDR3 DNA is TGTGCCAGCAGCTTAGCGGTTACGGGGGTGTACGAGCAGTACTTC.

This clone was seen only a few times. The rearrangement joins TRBV28 to TRBJ2-1, with 13 positions matching TRBD2. Germline V lookup: CDR1 MDHEN, CDR2 SYDVKM. The CDR3 runs 14 residues. The junction had 4 bases not matched to a gene; V was cut back by 6 bases and J by 8 bases. The chain's CDR3 is CASRGLAGRDEQFF. Here the CDR3 DNA reads TGTGCCAGCAGGGGACTAGCGGGAAGGGATGAGCAGTTCTTC. Together with reference TRBV28 and TRBJ2-1, the CDR3 gives the full variable domain: DVKVTQSSRYLVKRTGEKVFLECVQDMDHENMFWYRQDPGLGLRLIYFSYDVKMKEKGDIPEGYSVSREKKERFSLILESASTNQTSMYLCASRGLAGRDEQFFGPGTRLTVL.

The rearrangement links TRBV7-9 to TRBJ2-7; D is tentatively TRBD1 or TRBD2 (7 bases each). V was shortened by 3 bases and J by 0 bases, with 12 bases between the two germline ends. The V gene's germline CDR1 is SEHNR and CDR2 FQNEAQ (reference sequence). CDR3 length: 15 amino acids. This CDR3 is CASSFSGGDSYEQYF. DNA for the CDR3: TGTGCCAGCAGCTTCTCAGGGGGGGACTCCTACGAGCAGTACTTC.

This chain connects TRBV6-6 to TRBJ1-1; D is ambiguous. Trimming shortened V by 11 bases and J by 5 bases, and 18 bases separated the two germline ends. CDR1 is MNHNY and CDR2 is SVGAGI in the germline V gene (reference sequence). The CDR3 spans 13 residues. CDR3 loop: CAGIARRGTEAFF. DNA for the CDR3: TGTGCCGGCATCGCGCGTCGGGGAACTGAAGCTTTCTTT.

Within the sample, this clone is medium-sized. The V gene is TRBV29-1, the J gene TRBJ1-1; TRBD1 agrees at 7 bases. This CDR3 region has 13 residues. V shed 8 bases, J shed 5 bases, and the junction held 11 bases outside the gene matches. In germline, CDR1 is SQVTM, CDR2 ANQGSEA. The CDR3 protein is CSSTGRDGTEAFF. The DNA for the CDR3 is TGCAGCTCGACAGGGCGGGATGGTACTGAAGCTTTCTTT.

The V gene is TRBV7-6, the J gene TRBJ2-5, with D unclear. V lost 4 bases, J lost 4 bases, and 19 bases lay in between. The CDR3 is 16 amino acids. Germline-derived CDR1 and CDR2 are SGHVS and FNYEAQ. The chain's CDR3 is CASSSDYVTARETQYF. The CDR3 DNA is TGTGCCAGCAGCTCTGATTACGTCACCGCTCGAGAGACCCAGTACTTC.

V is TRBV7-9 and J is TRBJ2-7; D uncertain. V lost 7 bases to trimming and J lost 3 bases, with 19 bases between them. Per germline, CDR1 SEHNR and CDR2 FQNEAQ (reference sequence). The CDR3 has 15 residues. The CDR3 bases are TGTGCCAGCACCACGACCATGGGTGGGGACTACGAGCAGTACTTC. Residues: CASTTTMGGDYEQYF.

The gene calls are TRBV5-1 and TRBJ2-7, with D possibly being TRBD2 (6 bases). The CDR3 has 13 amino acids. V lost 3 bases to trimming and J lost 2 bases, with 9 bases between them. The germline V gene encodes CDR1 SGHRS and CDR2 YFSETQ. The CDR3 region is CASSSGLPYEQYF. The CDR3 DNA sequence: TGCGCCAGCAGCTCGGGACTTCCCTACGAGCAGTACTTC. The full variable domain, its missing parts supplied by reference TRBV5-1 and TRBJ2-7, is KAGVTQTPRYLIKTRGQQVTLSCSPISGHRSVSWYQQTPGQGLQFLFEYFSETQRNKGNFPGRFSGRQFSNSRSEMNVSTLELGDSALYLCASSSGLPYEQYFGPGTRLTVT.

The gene calls are TRBV4-3 and TRBJ2-6; no definite D call. The CDR3 spans 17 residues. Per germline, CDR1 LGHNA and CDR2 YSLEER. V gave up 0 bases and J gave up 0 bases, with 9 bases separating them. This chain's CDR3 is CASSQDRWGSGANVLTF. CDR3 bases: TGCGCCAGCAGCCAAGACCGGTGGGGCTCTGGGGCCAACGTCCTGACTTTC.

This rearrangement joins TRBV2 to TRBJ2-7, with 7 bases identical to TRBD1. V lost 4 bases to trimming and J lost 6 bases; unmatched junction nucleotides: 6. The germline CDR1 and CDR2 sequences are SNHLY and FYNNEI. This CDR3 is built from 13 residues. For the CDR3, the DNA is TGTGCCAGCAGTGGAGACAGGGCCGGCGAGCAGTACTTC. This sequence encodes CASSGDRAGEQYF.

This CDR3 reads CASSQGHSENTGELFF. The CDR3 nucleotides read TGCGCCAGCAGCCAAGGTCACAGTGAGAACACCGGGGAGCTGTTTTTT. The chain has TRBV4-1 and TRBJ2-2; no firm D call. V gave up 1 base and J gave up 1 base, with 10 bases separating them. Germline V gene data show CDR1 as MGHRA and CDR2 as YSYEKL. The CDR3 extends over 16 amino acids.

The CDR3 is CASPTDRLNNEQFF. In DNA, the CDR3 is TGTGCCTCCCCGACGGACAGGCTGAACAATGAGCAGTTCTTC. This chain links TRBV30 with TRBJ2-1, with 7 bases identical to TRBD1. J gave up 5 bases and V 7 bases, and 11 bases lay outside the gene matches. CDR3 length: 14 amino acids. In germline, CDR1 is GTSNPN, CDR2 SVGIG (reference sequence).